The 9 T cell receptor beta chains listed next were all sequenced from one sample in a study of control samples from healthy donors and cancer patients. Some clones are missing from TCRdb's copy, which holds only in-frame ones; the method was immunoSEQ multiplex PCR. The repertoire has fewer than 150,000 clones, approximately 93% of them found once; the top ten carry around 7.6%. The material sequenced was blood. The receptors stem from a woman aged 18-35 years in good health.

The V and J genes are TRBV4-3 and TRBJ2-1, with a possible D match to TRBD2 (5 bases). V was trimmed by 4 bases and J by 9 bases, leaving 22 bases between them. Per the germline V gene, CDR1 is LGHNA and CDR2 is YSLEER. CDR3 size: 16 residues. CDR3 region: CASSRRPWLASGEQFF. CDR3 sequence (DNA): TGCGCCAGCAGCCGCCGCCCATGGCTAGCAAGCGGTGAGCAGTTCTTC.

DNA of the CDR3: TGTGCCAGCAGTTTCGGTATATACAATGAGCAGTTCTTC. Its protein product is CASSFGIYNEQFF. The V gene is TRBV27, the J gene TRBJ2-1; D call uncertain. V was trimmed by 3 bases and J by 4 bases, leaving 7 bases between them. The CDR3 runs to 13 residues. From germline, CDR1 is MNHEY and CDR2 SMNVEV (reference sequence).

The chain carries TRBV28 and TRBJ1-5, with D possibly being TRBD1 (5 bases). CDR1 and CDR2 from the germline V gene are MDHEN and SYDVKM. This CDR3 spans 14 amino acids. Trimming left V 5 bases short and J 2 bases short, with 10 bases between. As DNA, the CDR3 is TGTGCCAGCAGTGAGGGCAGGGGCAATCAGCCCCAGCATTTT. Amino acid sequence: CASSEGRGNQPQHF. Complete variable domain (other parts from reference TRBV28 and TRBJ1-5): DVKVTQSSRYLVKRTGEKVFLECVQDMDHENMFWYRQDPGLGLRLIYFSYDVKMKEKGDIPEGYSVSREKKERFSLILESASTNQTSMYLCASSEGRGNQPQHFGDGTRLSIL.

This clone was counted a few times. The chain combines TRBV28 with TRBJ2-7; TRBD2 matches 10 bases. The CDR3 runs to 14 residues. V gave up 5 bases and J gave up 4 bases; unmatched junction bases: 5. CDR1 and CDR2 (germline): MDHEN, SYDVKM. Here the CDR3 reads CASSQREGRYEQYF. CDR3 sequence (DNA): TGTGCCAGCAGTCAGCGGGAGGGCCGGTACGAGCAGTACTTC.

The V gene is TRBV6-2 or TRBV6-3, the J gene TRBJ2-5; 9 bases line up with TRBD2. CDR3 length: 19 residues. CDR1 and CDR2 from the germline V gene are MNHEY and SVGEGT. Trimming at V came to 0 bases and at J to 0 bases, leaving 11 bases not matched to a gene. The CDR3 reads CASSYSVRREGHNQETQYF. In nucleotides, the CDR3 is TGTGCCAGCAGTTACTCCGTAAGGCGGGAGGGCCACAACCAAGAGACCCAGTACTTC.

The chain has TRBV7-3 and TRBJ2-1; D call uncertain. V shed 5 bases and J shed 7 bases, with 15 bases lying between them. Germline V CDR1 and CDR2: SGHTA, FQGTGA. This CDR3 is 14 amino acids long. The DNA for the CDR3 is TGTGCCAGCAGCCCGCTTGTGGGGAAGAATGAGCAGTTCTTC. It yields the protein CASSPLVGKNEQFF.

The count of this clone is one. The gene calls are TRBV2 and TRBJ2-7; D might be TRBD1 (6 bases). Germline CDR1 SNHLY, CDR2 FYNNEI. There are 14 residues in the CDR3. V lost 5 bases and J lost 0, with 11 bases in between. CDR3 sequence: CASSSRQDSYEQYF. Written as DNA, the CDR3 is TGTGCCAGCAGTTCAAGACAGGACTCCTACGAGCAGTACTTC.

The chain links TRBV5-4 to TRBJ2-5; D perhaps matches TRBD2 (5 bases). There are 13 residues in the CDR3. CDR1 and CDR2 (germline): SGHNT, YYREEE (reference sequence). V dropped 1 base and J dropped 3 bases, with 7 bases sitting between them. For the CDR3, the DNA is TGTGCCAGCAGCTTGCTGCGGGAAGAGACCCAGTACTTC. This codes for CASSLLREETQYF.

This clone showed up just a few times. The chain has TRBV29-1 and TRBJ2-7; D tentatively fits TRBD1 or TRBD2 (5 bases each). With 3 bases removed from V and 1 base from J, the gap between germline ends came to 16 bases. This CDR3 spans 15 amino acids. CDR1 and CDR2 from the germline V gene are SQVTM and ANQGSEA. DNA for the CDR3: TGCAGCGTTGACCACCGACGGGACGGTTCCTACGAGCAGTACTTC. Protein sequence: CSVDHRRDGSYEQYF.